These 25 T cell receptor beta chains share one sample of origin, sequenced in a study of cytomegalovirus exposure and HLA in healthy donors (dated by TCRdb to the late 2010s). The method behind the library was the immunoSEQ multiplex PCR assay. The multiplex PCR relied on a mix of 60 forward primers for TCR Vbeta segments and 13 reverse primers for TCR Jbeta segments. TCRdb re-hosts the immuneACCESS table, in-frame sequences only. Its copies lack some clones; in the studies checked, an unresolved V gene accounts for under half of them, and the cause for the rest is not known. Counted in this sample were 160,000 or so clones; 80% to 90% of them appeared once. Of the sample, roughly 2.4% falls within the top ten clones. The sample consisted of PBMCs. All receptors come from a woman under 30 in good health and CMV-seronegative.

CDR3: CASSQDDRRNSGNTIYF. CDR3 DNA sequence: TGTGCCAGCAGCCAAGACGACAGGCGAAACTCTGGAAACACCATATATTTT. V usage is TRBV4-2 and J usage is TRBJ1-3; tentative D call: TRBD1 (6 bases). From germline, CDR1 is LGHNA and CDR2 YNFKEQ. This CDR3 spans 17 amino acids. V was pared by 0 bases and J by 0 bases, with 12 bases between.

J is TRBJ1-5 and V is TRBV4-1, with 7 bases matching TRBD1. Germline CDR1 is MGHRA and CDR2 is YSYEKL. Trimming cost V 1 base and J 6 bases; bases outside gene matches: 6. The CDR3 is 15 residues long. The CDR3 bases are TGCGCCAGCAGCCAAGTGACAGGGTTTGGTCAGCCCCAGCATTTT. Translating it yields CASSQVTGFGQPQHF.

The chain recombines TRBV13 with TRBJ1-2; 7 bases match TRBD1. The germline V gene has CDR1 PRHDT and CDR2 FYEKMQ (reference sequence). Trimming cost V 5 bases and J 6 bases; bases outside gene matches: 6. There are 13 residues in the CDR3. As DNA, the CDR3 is TGTGCCAGCAGCCTCTGGGACAGAAATGGCTACACCTTC. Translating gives CASSLWDRNGYTF.

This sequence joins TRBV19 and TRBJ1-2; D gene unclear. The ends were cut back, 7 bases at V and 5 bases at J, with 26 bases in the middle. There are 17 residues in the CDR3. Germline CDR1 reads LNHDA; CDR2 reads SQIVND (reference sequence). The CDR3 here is CASIPHPTIASTYGYTF. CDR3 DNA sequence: TGTGCCAGTATACCCCACCCAACCATAGCCTCGACTTATGGCTACACCTTC.

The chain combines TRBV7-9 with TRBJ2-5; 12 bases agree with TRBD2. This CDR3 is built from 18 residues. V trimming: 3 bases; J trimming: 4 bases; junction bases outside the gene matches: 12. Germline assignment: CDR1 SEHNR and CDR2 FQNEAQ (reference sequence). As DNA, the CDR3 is TGTGCCAGCAGCTTTTCGACTAGCGGGAGTGGGATGGCAGAGACCCAGTACTTC. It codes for CASSFSTSGSGMAETQYF.

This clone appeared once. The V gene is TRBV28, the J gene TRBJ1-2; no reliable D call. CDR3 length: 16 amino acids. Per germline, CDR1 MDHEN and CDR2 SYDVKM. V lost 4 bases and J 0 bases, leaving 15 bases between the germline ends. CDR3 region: CASSSEGIVPNYGYTF. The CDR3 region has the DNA TGTGCCAGCAGTTCGGAGGGAATAGTCCCTAACTATGGCTACACCTTC.

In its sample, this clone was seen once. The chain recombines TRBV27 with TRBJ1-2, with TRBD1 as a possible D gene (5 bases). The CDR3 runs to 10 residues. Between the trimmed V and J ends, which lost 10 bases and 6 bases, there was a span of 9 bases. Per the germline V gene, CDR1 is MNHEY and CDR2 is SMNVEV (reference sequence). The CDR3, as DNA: TGTGCCACCTACAGGAATGGCTACACCTTC. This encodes CATYRNGYTF.

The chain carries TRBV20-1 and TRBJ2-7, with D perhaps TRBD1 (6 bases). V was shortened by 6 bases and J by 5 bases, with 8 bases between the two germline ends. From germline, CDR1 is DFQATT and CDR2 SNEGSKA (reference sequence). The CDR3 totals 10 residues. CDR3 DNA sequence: TGCAGTGCCACAGGGAACGAGCAGTACTTC. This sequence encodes CSATGNEQYF.

In DNA form, the CDR3 reads TGTGCCAGCAGCTTAGGACTAGCGGGAGGGCCCAGCGAGCAGTACTTC. Residues: CASSLGLAGGPSEQYF. V usage is TRBV13 and J usage is TRBJ2-7, with TRBD2 matching over 13 bases. Germline lookup yields CDR1 PRHDT and CDR2 FYEKMQ (reference sequence). Trimming cost V 0 bases and J 6 bases; bases outside gene matches: 5. The CDR3 covers 16 residues.

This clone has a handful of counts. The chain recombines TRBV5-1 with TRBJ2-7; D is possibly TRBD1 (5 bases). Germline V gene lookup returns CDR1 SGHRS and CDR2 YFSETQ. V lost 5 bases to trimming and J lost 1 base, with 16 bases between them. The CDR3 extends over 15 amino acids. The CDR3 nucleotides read TGCGCCAGCAGTCCTTCAGGGTTAAGGTCCTACGAGCAGTACTTC. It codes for CASSPSGLRSYEQYF. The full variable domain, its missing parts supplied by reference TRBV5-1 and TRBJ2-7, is KAGVTQTPRYLIKTRGQQVTLSCSPISGHRSVSWYQQTPGQGLQFLFEYFSETQRNKGNFPGRFSGRQFSNSRSEMNVSTLELGDSALYLCASSPSGLRSYEQYFGPGTRLTVT.

The CDR3 spells CASSRPDEQYF. As DNA, the CDR3 is TGTGCCAGCAGCCGCCCGGACGAGCAGTACTTC. The rearrangement joins TRBV28 to TRBJ2-7; D is ambiguous. V lost 6 bases, J lost 5 bases, and 8 bases lay in between. This CDR3 contains 11 residues. CDR1 and CDR2 from the germline V gene are MDHEN and SYDVKM.

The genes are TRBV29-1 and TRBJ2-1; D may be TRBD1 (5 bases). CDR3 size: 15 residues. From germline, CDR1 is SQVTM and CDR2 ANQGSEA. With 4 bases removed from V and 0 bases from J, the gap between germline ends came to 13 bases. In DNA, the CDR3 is TGCAGCGTTGGGACATCCCTGAGCTCCTACAATGAGCAGTTCTTC. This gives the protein CSVGTSLSSYNEQFF.

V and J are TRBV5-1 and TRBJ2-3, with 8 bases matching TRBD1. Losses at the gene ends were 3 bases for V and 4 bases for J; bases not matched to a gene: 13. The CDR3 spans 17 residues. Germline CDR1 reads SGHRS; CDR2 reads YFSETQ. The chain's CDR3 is CASSSLPQGGGADTQYF. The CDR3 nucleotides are TGCGCCAGCAGCTCCCTTCCACAGGGGGGTGGTGCAGATACGCAGTATTTT.

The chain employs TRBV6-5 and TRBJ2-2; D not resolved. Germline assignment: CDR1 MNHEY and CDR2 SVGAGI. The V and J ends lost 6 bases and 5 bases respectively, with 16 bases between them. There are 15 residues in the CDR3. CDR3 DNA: TGTGCCAGCAGCCGGATCACCCAGGTTACCGGGGAGCTGTTTTTT. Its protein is CASSRITQVTGELFF.

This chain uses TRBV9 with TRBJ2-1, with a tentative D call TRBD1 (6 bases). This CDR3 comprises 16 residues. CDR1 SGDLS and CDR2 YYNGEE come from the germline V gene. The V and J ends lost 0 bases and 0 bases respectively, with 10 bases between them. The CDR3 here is CASSVGTVSSYNEQFF. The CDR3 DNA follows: TGTGCCAGCAGCGTAGGGACAGTTAGCTCCTACAATGAGCAGTTCTTC. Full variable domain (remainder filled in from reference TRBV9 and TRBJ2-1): DSGVTQTPKHLITATGQRVTLRCSPRSGDLSVYWYQQSLDQGLQFLIQYYNGEERAKGNILERFSAQQFPDLHSELNLSSLELGDSALYFCASSVGTVSSYNEQFFGPGTRLTVL.

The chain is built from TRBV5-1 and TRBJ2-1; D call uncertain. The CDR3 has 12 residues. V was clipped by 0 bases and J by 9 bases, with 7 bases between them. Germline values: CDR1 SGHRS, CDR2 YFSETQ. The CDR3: CASSLGALEQFF. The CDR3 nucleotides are TGCGCCAGCAGCTTGGGAGCTCTTGAGCAGTTCTTC.

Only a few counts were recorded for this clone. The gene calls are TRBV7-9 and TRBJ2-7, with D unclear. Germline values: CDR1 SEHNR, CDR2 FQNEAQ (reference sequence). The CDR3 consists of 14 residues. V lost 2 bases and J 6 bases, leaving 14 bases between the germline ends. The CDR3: CASSLIDTNGEQYF. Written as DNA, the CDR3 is TGTGCCAGCAGCTTAATCGACACCAACGGCGAGCAGTACTTC.

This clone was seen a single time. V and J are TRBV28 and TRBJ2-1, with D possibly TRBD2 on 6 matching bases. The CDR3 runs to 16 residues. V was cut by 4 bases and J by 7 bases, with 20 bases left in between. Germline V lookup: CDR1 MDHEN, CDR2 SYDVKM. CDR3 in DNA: TGTGCCAGCAGTTCGCCTAGCGCCTGGTCGTATAATGAGCAGTTCTTC. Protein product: CASSSPSAWSYNEQFF. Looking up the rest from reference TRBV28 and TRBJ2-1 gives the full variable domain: DVKVTQSSRYLVKRTGEKVFLECVQDMDHENMFWYRQDPGLGLRLIYFSYDVKMKEKGDIPEGYSVSREKKERFSLILESASTNQTSMYLCASSSPSAWSYNEQFFGPGTRLTVL.

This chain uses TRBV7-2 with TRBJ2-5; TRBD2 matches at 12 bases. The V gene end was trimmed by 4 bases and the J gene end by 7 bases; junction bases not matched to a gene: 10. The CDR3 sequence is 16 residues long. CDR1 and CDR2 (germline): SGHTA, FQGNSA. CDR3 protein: CASSSKTSGRFGTQYF. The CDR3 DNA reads TGTGCCAGCAGCTCTAAGACTAGCGGGAGATTTGGGACCCAGTACTTC.

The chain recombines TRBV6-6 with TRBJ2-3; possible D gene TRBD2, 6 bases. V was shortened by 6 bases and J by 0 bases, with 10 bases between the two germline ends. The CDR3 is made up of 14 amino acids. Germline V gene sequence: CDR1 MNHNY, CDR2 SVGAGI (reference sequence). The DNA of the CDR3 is TGTGCCAGCAGCTTCGGGAGTAGCACAGATACGCAGTATTTT. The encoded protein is CASSFGSSTDTQYF.

CDR3 residues: CASSFGTSGGLETQYF. As DNA, the CDR3 is TGTGCCAGCAGCTTTGGGACTAGCGGGGGATTAGAGACCCAGTACTTC. The chain couples TRBV7-9 to TRBJ2-5; 14 nucleotides line up with TRBD2. The CDR3 has 16 residues. Germline trimming cut 3 bases from V and 4 bases from J; bases unmatched to any gene: 4. CDR1 and CDR2 (germline): SEHNR, FQNEAQ (reference sequence). The complete variable domain, with remaining parts taken from reference TRBV7-9 and TRBJ2-5, reads DTGVSQNPRHKITKRGQNVTFRCDPISEHNRLYWYRQTLGQGPEFLTYFQNEAQLEKSRLLSDRFSAERPKGSFSTLEIQRTEQGDSAMYLCASSFGTSGGLETQYFGPGTRLLVL.

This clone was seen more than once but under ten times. Here the CDR3 reads CASSRSAGTNTGELFF. The CDR3 coding sequence is TGTGCCAGCTCCCGGTCAGCGGGGACGAACACCGGGGAGCTGTTTTTT. The rearrangement uses TRBV6-4 and TRBJ2-2, with 7 bases that match TRBD2. The CDR3 sequence is 16 residues long. CDR1 and CDR2 (germline): MRHNA, SNTAGT. The junction had 9 bases not matched to a gene; V was cut back by 8 bases and J by 0 bases.

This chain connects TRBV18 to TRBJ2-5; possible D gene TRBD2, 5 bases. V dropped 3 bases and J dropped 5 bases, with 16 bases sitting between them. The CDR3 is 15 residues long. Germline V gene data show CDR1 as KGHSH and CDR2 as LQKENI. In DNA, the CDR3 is TGTGCCAGCTCACCGAATCCAGGACTCGAGGAGACCCAGTACTTC. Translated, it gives CASSPNPGLEETQYF. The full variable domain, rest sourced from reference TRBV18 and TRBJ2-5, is NAGVMQNPRHLVRRRGQEARLRCSPMKGHSHVYWYRQLPEEGLKFMVYLQKENIIDESGMPKERFSAEFPKEGPSILRIQQVVRGDSAAYFCASSPNPGLEETQYFGPGTRLLVL.

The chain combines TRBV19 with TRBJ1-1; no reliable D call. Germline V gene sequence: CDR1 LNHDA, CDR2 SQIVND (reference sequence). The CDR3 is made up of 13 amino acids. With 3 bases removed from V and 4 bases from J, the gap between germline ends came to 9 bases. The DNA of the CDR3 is TGTGCCAGTAGTATTGGGAGTTCCACTGAAGCTTTCTTT. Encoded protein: CASSIGSSTEAFF.

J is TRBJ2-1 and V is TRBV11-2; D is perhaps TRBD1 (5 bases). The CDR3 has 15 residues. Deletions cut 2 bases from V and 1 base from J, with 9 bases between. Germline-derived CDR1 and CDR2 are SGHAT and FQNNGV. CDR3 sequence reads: CASSLTQDSYNEQFF. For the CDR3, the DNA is TGTGCCAGCAGCTTAACACAGGATTCCTACAATGAGCAGTTCTTC.